This TCR beta chain derives from a study of T cells in Graves' hyperthyroidism and ophthalmopathy. The CDR3 regions of TCR beta were amplified from RNA transcripts. First-round RT-PCR targeting the TCR CDR3 was performed with the HTBI primer set. TCRdb re-analysed the multiplex PCR reads in MiXCR, keeping a single row per CDR3 protein. The sample has fewer than 550,000 distinct CDR3 sequences; less than 20% are singletons. Germline V gene sequence: CDR1 MNHEY, CDR2 SVGEGT. The CDR3 extends over 17 amino acids. V lost 0 bases to trimming and J lost 1 base; unmatched junction nucleotides: 7. Study results and limitations: Most expanded thyroid clonotypes above 0.001 recurred in blood.

As concerns this clonotype: Its target is unknown.

The receptor was derived from a woman between 18 and 29 years old with Graves' hyperthyroidism. This chain uses TRBV6-2 or TRBV6-3 with TRBJ2-5, with 8 bases identical to TRBD2. Source material: blood. The CDR3 loop is CASSYSTSATFQETQYF. The CDR3 nucleotides are TGTGCCAGCAGTTACTCGACTAGCGCTACCTTCCAAGAGACCCAGTACTTC.